This entry lists 7 T cell receptor beta chains sequenced from one sample in a study of cytomegalovirus exposure and HLA in healthy donors. PCR amplification relied on 60 Vbeta primers (plus 13 Jbeta primers). Method: immunoSEQ multiplex PCR; TCRdb's copy keeps in-frame clones and lacks some. The sample shows 120,000 to 150,000 clones, 65% to 80% of them seen only once. Sequencing used PBMCs. These receptors were obtained from a woman in her 40s in good health and CMV-seronegative.

V gene TRBV7-9 combines with J gene TRBJ2-2, with D perhaps TRBD2 (5 bases). V was cut by 7 bases and J by 6 bases, with 9 bases left in between. Germline V CDR1 and CDR2: SEHNR, FQNEAQ (reference sequence). The CDR3 is made up of 12 amino acids. The CDR3, as DNA: TGTGCCAGCATCAAAGCGGCCGGGGAGCTGTTTTTT. This encodes CASIKAAGELFF.

This sequence joins TRBV28 and TRBJ2-5; D is unresolved. TRBJ2-7 explains the end of the DNA better; the J call may be wrong. The V gene's germline CDR1 is MDHEN and CDR2 SYDVKM. The CDR3 is 14 residues long. CDR3 region: CASSLWVIPYEQYF. CDR3 bases: TGTGCCAGCAGTTTATGGGTTATCCCTTACGAGCAGTACTTC.

The rearrangement links TRBV7-9 to TRBJ2-3, with D perhaps matching TRBD2 (7 bases). Germline lookup yields CDR1 SEHNR and CDR2 FQNEAQ (reference sequence). The CDR3 loop spans 14 amino acids. V was pared by 1 base and J by 6 bases, with 11 bases between. The CDR3 protein is CASSLGGGPDTQYF. CDR3 DNA: TGTGCCAGCAGCTTAGGGGGGGGGCCTGATACGCAGTATTTT.

This clone was observed a few times. The genes are TRBV15 and TRBJ1-5; D perhaps matches TRBD1 (6 bases). The CDR3 consists of 14 residues. The V end lost 3 bases, the J end lost 5 bases, and 11 bases lay between the germline ends. Germline V gene lookup returns CDR1 LNHNV and CDR2 YYDKDF (reference sequence). DNA of the CDR3: TGTGCCACCAGCAGTACAGGGACCGATCAGCCCCAGCATTTT. Encoded protein: CATSSTGTDQPQHF.

This clone was seen a handful of times. V gene TRBV6-5 combines with J gene TRBJ2-7; D perhaps matches TRBD2 (6 bases). This CDR3 spans 15 amino acids. CDR1 is MNHEY, CDR2 SVGAGI, per germline. Trimming shortened V by 5 bases and J by 2 bases, and 16 bases separated the two germline ends. The CDR3 sequence: CASSRERLTAYEQYF. In DNA form, the CDR3 reads TGTGCCAGCAGTCGGGAGAGGCTAACTGCCTACGAGCAGTACTTC.

The rearrangement uses TRBV7-9 and TRBJ1-4; 8 positions agree with TRBD1. Germline assignment: CDR1 SEHNR and CDR2 FQNEAQ (reference sequence). V trimming: 6 bases; J trimming: 8 bases; junction bases outside the gene matches: 8. The CDR3 length is 14 residues. CDR3 sequence reads: CASRPQGAEEKLFF. CDR3 sequence (DNA): TGTGCCAGCAGACCCCAGGGGGCCGAGGAAAAACTGTTTTTT.

The chain carries TRBV19 and TRBJ2-2, with D unclear. From germline, CDR1 is LNHDA and CDR2 SQIVND (reference sequence). The germline V and J ends were trimmed by 6 bases and 2 bases, with 4 bases remaining between them. The CDR3 totals 12 residues. The CDR3: CASSINTGELFF. CDR3 nucleotide sequence: TGTGCCAGTAGCATTAACACCGGGGAGCTGTTTTTT.